This TCR beta chain derives from a study of shared clonotypes between healthy human individuals (dated by TCRdb to between 2020 and 2021). Study-level background: A couple of women and a few men aged 18 to 49 years were included in the cohort. Per donor, three plates each were used for CD4 naive and CD4 memory, two for CD8 naive, and one for CD8 memory. To estimate repertoire size and how much clonotype sharing occurs between individuals, the study deeply sequenced the blood TCR repertoires of several healthy adults. Between about 0.94 and 10 billion PBMCs per donor were obtained by leukapheresis. To increase sequencing depth and limit assay-specific biases, different laboratories used diverse techniques to prepare libraries and sequence TCR repertoires. What the study reported, not specific to this receptor: The genetic and exposure-history diversity represented was limited by the small number of donors. Based on pairwise subsampling, the degree of clonotype sharing among donors was expected to be affected by sequencing depth. Rarefaction of sorted-subset datasets indicated incomplete sequencing despite the large sequencing depth. Compared with non-shared clonotypes, clonotypes shared by all four sorted-subset donors had higher generation probabilities. Naive subsets generally had larger estimated clonotype richness than memory subsets did. Across a handful of donors, roughly 5.1% of naive CD4, approximately 3.5% of naive CD8, approximately 2.5% of memory CD4, and around 0.4% of memory CD8 clonotypes were shared. Sampling was limited to blood, and TCR repertoires in tissue likely differ from TCR repertoires in blood.

Using the deep immunoSEQ assay, multiplex PCR amplified TCR CDR3 regions from genomic DNA. For each cell subset, the extracted genomic DNA was distributed evenly across all wells of several immunoSEQ 96-well plates, and each plate served as one replicate. For sorted subsets, roughly 190 ng of genomic DNA, equivalent to tens of thousands of T cell genomes, went into each replicate PCR. Purified libraries were measured with a Qubit 3.0 fluorometer, size-checked on a Bioanalyzer 2100, and measured again with the KAPA Library Quantification kit. Every immunoSEQ 96-well plate was sequenced on a dedicated single-read 150-cycle Illumina NextSeq 550 flow cell. Concerning the study's data processing: The immunoSEQ output contained only junctional sequences without quality scores, so filtering could not match that applied to full-length reads. To assign V/J genes and CDR3, sequences were annotated against IMGT germline references using PyIR, a Python wrapper for IgBLAST v1.9. Reads with weak V/J assignments (E-value above 1e-6), missing CDR3, stop codons, out-of-frame junctions, or ambiguous translated residues were removed. V3J clonotypes were defined by identical inferred V gene, J gene, and CDR3 amino acid sequence. Percentage overlap between repertoires was calculated by dividing the number of shared unique clonotypes by the size of the smaller repertoire. Repertoire richness was assessed with RTK rarefaction, the Chao1 estimator, and Recon v2.1 estimates of unobserved clonotypes. Generation probabilities were computed with OLGA for all TCRbeta clonotypes obtained by the gDNA method from several donors. The table was pulled from immuneACCESS by TCRdb, which kept in-frame rearrangements only. Such tables lose some clones; where checked, under half of the loss comes from unresolved V genes, and the rest has no known cause. V, J and clone size reflect that table, while D and trimming were determined from the DNA. This sample gives approximately 1.9 million clones in total; about 94% of them show up just once. About 1.7% of the sample goes to the ten largest clones.

The germline V gene (reference sequence) provides CDR1 MNHEY and CDR2 SMNVEV. Including cysteine and phenylalanine, the CDR3 has 14 amino acids. CDR3 DNA is the only sequence kept; it has 42 bases, read in frame from the first base. V is shortened by 5 bases, J by 3 bases, and the region joining them spans 11 bases. CD8 naive samples consisted of CD45RO-negative cells that were positively selected for CCR7, yielding a CD45RA+CCR7+ population without TemRA cells. Healthy HIV-negative adults with no recently reported acute infections or vaccinations were included as donors. All donors were Caucasian adults living in Nashville, Tennessee, USA. Blood was obtained by leukapheresis, after which PBMCs were separated by Ficoll-Histopaque density gradient centrifugation and cryopreserved in liquid nitrogen vapor phase. Purity and quantity of every magnetically sorted T cell population were checked by analytical flow cytometry. Genomic DNA was isolated from every sorted fraction and measured by UV absorbance on a Nanodrop 2000c.

Remarks on this clone: Its antigen specificity is not known. Base qualities are not recorded, but no much larger clone differs from it by a single base.

Sequences were obtained from naive CD8+ T cells from PBMCs. The cell subset or site label for this specimen denotes: CD45RA+CCR7+. The rearrangement combines TRBV27 with TRBJ2-1; the D segment is perhaps TRBD1 or TRBD2, each sharing 5 matched bases. This clonotype originated in a man between 18 and 35 years old in good health. Some clones in this sample may be carry-over from other donors' samples. The DNA sequence is as follows: TGTGCCAGCAGTCATAGTGGGGGCTACAATGAGCAGTTCTTC. It is translated as CASSHSGGYNEQFF.